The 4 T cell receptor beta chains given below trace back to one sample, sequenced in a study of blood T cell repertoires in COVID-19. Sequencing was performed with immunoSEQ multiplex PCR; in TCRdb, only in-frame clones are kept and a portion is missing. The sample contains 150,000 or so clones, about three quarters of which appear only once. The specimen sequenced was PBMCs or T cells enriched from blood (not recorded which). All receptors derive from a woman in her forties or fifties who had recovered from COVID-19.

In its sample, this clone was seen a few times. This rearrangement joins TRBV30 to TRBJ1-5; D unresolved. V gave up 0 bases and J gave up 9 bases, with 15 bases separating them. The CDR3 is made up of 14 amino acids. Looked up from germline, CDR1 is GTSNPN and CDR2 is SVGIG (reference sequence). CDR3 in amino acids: CAWSVEPAPWPQHF. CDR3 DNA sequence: TGTGCCTGGAGTGTAGAGCCCGCTCCCTGGCCCCAGCATTTT.

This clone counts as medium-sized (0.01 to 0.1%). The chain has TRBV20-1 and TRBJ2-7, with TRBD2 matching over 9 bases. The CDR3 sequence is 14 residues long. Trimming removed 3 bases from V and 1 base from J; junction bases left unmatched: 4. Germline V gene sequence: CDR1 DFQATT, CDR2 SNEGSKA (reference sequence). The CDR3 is CSASLTSGSYEQYF. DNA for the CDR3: TGCAGTGCTAGTTTGACTAGCGGTTCCTACGAGCAGTACTTC.

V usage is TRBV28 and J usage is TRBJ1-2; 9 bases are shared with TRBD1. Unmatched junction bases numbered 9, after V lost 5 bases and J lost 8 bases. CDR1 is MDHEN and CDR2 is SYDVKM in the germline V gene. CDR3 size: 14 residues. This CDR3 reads CASSAGDRADGYTF. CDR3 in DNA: TGTGCCAGCAGTGCTGGGGACAGGGCAGACGGCTACACCTTC.

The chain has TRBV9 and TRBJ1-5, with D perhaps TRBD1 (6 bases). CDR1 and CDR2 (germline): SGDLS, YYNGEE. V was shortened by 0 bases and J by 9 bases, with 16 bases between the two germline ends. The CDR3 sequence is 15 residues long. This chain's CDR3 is CASSVASPRGSPQHF. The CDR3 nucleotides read TGTGCCAGCAGCGTAGCGTCACCCAGGGGCTCGCCCCAGCATTTT.